The entry below describes one TCR beta chain. These data originate in a study of T cell changes during pregnancy in multiple sclerosis. Profiled with immunoSEQ multiplex PCR; TCRdb holds only in-frame clones, not every one. This sample has approximately 41,000 clones; around 90% occur once, and the top ten carry more than 0.55%. CDR1 SGHRS and CDR2 YFSETQ come from the germline V gene. This CDR3 comprises 14 residues. V lost 3 bases and J lost 5; bases outside the gene matches: 7. This material consisted of CD4+ T cells from peripheral blood mononuclear cells, taken in the first trimester of pregnancy. V is TRBV5-1 and J is TRBJ2-5; the match to TRBD1 covers 7 bases. The TCR originated in a female donor with multiple sclerosis, enrolled in a pregnancy study. The CDR3 loop reads CASSWGTVTETQYF. In nucleotides, the CDR3 is TGCGCCAGCAGCTGGGGGACAGTTACGGAGACCCAGTACTTC.